The next 9 T cell receptor beta chains were all read from a single sample in a study of T cell changes during pregnancy in multiple sclerosis. Only in-frame clones appear in the TCRdb table, and some are missing; sequencing was by immunoSEQ multiplex PCR. The data hold 75,000 to 90,000 clones, with over 80% observed a single time. The sequenced sample was PBMCs, obtained in the first trimester of pregnancy. The receptor set was obtained from a female donor in good health, serving as a control in a pregnancy study. Some clones in this sample may be carry-over from other donors' samples.

This clone showed up just a few times. This chain links TRBV11-3 with TRBJ1-1; D remains unclear. This CDR3 is 13 amino acids long. The germline CDR1 and CDR2 sequences are SGHNT and YENEEA. V lost 6 bases and J lost 1, with 9 bases in between. CDR3 sequence reads: CASSTTENTEAFF. The CDR3, as DNA: TGTGCCAGCAGTACCACAGAGAACACTGAAGCTTTCTTT.

The chain combines TRBV29-1 with TRBJ2-7, with D tentatively TRBD1 (5 bases). Looked up from germline, CDR1 is SQVTM and CDR2 is ANQGSEA. Deletions cut 3 bases from V and 12 bases from J, with 15 bases between. The CDR3 loop spans 11 amino acids. In nucleotides, the CDR3 is TGCAGCGTTGACGGTCAGCAGGGTCTGTACTTC. This sequence encodes CSVDGQQGLYF.

The gene calls are TRBV15 and TRBJ2-1; 7 bases match TRBD1. J lost 0 bases, V lost 0 bases, and 5 bases had no gene match. Germline V gene lookup returns CDR1 LNHNV and CDR2 YYDKDF (reference sequence). This CDR3 has 17 amino acids. The chain's CDR3 is CATSRDPGQSSYNEQFF. The CDR3 nucleotides are TGTGCCACCAGCAGAGATCCGGGACAGAGCTCCTACAATGAGCAGTTCTTC. Drawing the rest from reference TRBV15 and TRBJ2-1, the complete variable domain is DAMVIQNPRYQVTQFGKPVTLSCSQTLNHNVMYWYQQKSSQAPKLLFHYYDKDFNNEADTPDNFQSRRPNTSFCFLDIRSPGLGDTAMYLCATSRDPGQSSYNEQFFGPGTRLTVL.

The rearrangement links TRBV28 to TRBJ1-6, with 11 bases lining up with TRBD1. Germline CDR1 reads MDHEN; CDR2 reads SYDVKM. This CDR3 is 16 amino acids long. V was pared by 5 bases and J by 6 bases, with 6 bases of the junction left unmatched. The CDR3, as DNA: TGTGCCAGCAGTCTCCCGGACAGGGGGCGTAATTCACCCCTCCACTTT. This encodes CASSLPDRGRNSPLHF.

The rearrangement uses TRBV9 and TRBJ2-1; 8 nucleotides line up with TRBD2. The CDR3 has 20 residues. CDR1 is SGDLS and CDR2 is YYNGEE in the germline V gene. J was trimmed by 0 bases and V by 2 bases; bases with no gene match: 16. CDR3 DNA: TGTGCCAGCAGCGTTCGCCCCCTGACGGGGGGGCTGTCCTCCTACAATGAGCAGTTCTTC. This gives the protein CASSVRPLTGGLSSYNEQFF. Together with reference TRBV9 and TRBJ2-1, the CDR3 gives the full variable domain: DSGVTQTPKHLITATGQRVTLRCSPRSGDLSVYWYQQSLDQGLQFLIQYYNGEERAKGNILERFSAQQFPDLHSELNLSSLELGDSALYFCASSVRPLTGGLSSYNEQFFGPGTRLTVL.

The chain has TRBV28 and TRBJ1-2; 8 positions match TRBD1. This CDR3 contains 13 residues. Losses at the gene ends were 6 bases for V and 7 bases for J; bases not matched to a gene: 7. CDR1 and CDR2 (germline): MDHEN, SYDVKM. The CDR3 bases are TGTGCCAGCAGCTTTGGACAGGGACTTGGCTACACCTTC. Its translation is CASSFGQGLGYTF.

The chain uses TRBV20-1 and TRBJ2-2, with a weak D call TRBD1 (5 bases). Trimming removed 6 bases from V and 8 bases from J, with 10 bases in between. CDR3 size: 11 residues. Germline-derived CDR1 and CDR2 are DFQATT and SNEGSKA (reference sequence). This CDR3 is CSAPQGGELFF. In DNA, the CDR3 is TGCAGTGCCCCCCAGGGAGGGGAGCTGTTTTTT.

The CDR3 is CASSLDGAGRTDTQYF. CDR3 in DNA: TGTGCCAGCAGCTTAGACGGGGCGGGACGCACAGATACGCAGTATTTT. The chain has TRBV11-3 and TRBJ2-3; weak D call: TRBD2 (6 bases). CDR1 is SGHNT, CDR2 YENEEA, per germline. V lost 0 bases and J lost 1, with 11 bases in between. The CDR3 has 16 amino acids.

In nucleotides, the CDR3 is TGTGCCAGCAGCCCCCGGGGAGGGGTAGAGAAGTCGACCGAGCAGTTCTTC. As protein: CASSPRGGVEKSTEQFF. V is TRBV11-2 and J is TRBJ2-1; 7 nucleotides align to TRBD2. V was pared by 5 bases and J by 10 bases, with 20 bases of the junction left unmatched. There are 17 residues in the CDR3. Germline-derived CDR1 and CDR2 are SGHAT and FQNNGV.